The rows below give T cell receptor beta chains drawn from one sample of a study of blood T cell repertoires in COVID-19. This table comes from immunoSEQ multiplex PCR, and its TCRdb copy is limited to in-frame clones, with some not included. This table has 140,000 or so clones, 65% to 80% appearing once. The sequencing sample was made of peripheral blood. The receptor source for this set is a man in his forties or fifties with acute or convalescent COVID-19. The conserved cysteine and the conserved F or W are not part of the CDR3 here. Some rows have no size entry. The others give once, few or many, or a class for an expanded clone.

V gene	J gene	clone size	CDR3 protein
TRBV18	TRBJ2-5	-	ASSPPGLAGGSGETQY
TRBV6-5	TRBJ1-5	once	ASSREGRNNQPQH
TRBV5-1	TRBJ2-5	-	ASSRAGGMETQY
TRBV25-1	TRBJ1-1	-	ARPKGHREPMNTEAF
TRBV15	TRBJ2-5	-	ATSRDLQGETQY
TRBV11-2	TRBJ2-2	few	ASSLQGMAGELF
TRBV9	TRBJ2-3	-	ASSSGDYTTDTQY
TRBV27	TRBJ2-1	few	ASSTTRDRGEWKF
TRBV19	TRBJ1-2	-	ASSTTGEFVGYT
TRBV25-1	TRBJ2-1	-	ASSESGGSVDEQF
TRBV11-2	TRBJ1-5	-	ASSFLLGGVDRGGQPQH
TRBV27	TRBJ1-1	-	ASSLSRLDEAF
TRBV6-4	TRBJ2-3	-	ASSESGGADTQY
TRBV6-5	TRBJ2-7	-	ASLRDRSTYEQY
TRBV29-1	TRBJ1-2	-	SVTQGTANYGYT
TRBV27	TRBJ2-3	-	ASRPAGTPTDTQY
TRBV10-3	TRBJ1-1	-	AISELTGSAF
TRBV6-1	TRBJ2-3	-	ASSERLAGGYTDTQY
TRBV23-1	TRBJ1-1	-	ASSPRDREPEAF
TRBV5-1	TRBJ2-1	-	ASTPGRPATNEQF
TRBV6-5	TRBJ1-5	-	ASSYGGDNQPQH
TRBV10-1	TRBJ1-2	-	ASSGDSSNYGYT
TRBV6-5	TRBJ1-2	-	ASSRREGGYT
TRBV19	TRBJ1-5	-	ASSGVTGGNQPQH
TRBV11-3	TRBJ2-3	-	ASSTIRGSDTQY
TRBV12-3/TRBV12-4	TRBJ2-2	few	ASTGLGAGELF
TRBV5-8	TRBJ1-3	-	ASSLGEEGNTIY
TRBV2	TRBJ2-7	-	ASRQGVYEQY
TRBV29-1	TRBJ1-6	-	SVRQALDSPLH
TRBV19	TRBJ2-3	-	ASSIPGGRDTQY
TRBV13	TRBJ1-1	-	ASSPMTGNTEAF
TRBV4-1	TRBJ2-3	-	ASSQVGLPVTSTDTQY
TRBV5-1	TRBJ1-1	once	ASSLITTSNTEAF
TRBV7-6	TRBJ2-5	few	ASSLITPGLAIGETQY
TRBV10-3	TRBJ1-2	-	AIRDRGRNGYT
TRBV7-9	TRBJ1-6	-	ASRNGQRNSPLH
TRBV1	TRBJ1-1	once	TSSQDQGQGAF
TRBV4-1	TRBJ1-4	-	ASSQQDRPNEKLF
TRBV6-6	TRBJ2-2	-	ASSSPYGELF
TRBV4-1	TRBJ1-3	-	ASSRHRESSGNTIY
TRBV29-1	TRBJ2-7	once	SVVWDRVFEQY
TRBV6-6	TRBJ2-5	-	ASTPPGAGGRETQY
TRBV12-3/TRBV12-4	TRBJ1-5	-	ASSLGGQPQH
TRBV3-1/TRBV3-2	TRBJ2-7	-	ASSQRDEQY
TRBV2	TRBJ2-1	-	ANGKGMNNEQF
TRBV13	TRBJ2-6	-	ASSLGLAGLSGANVLT
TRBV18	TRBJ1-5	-	ASSPETTSRPQH
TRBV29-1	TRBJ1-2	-	SVDRGLTNYGYT
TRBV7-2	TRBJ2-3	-	ASSLATLAADTQY
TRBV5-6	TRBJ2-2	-	ASRGLASTNTGELF
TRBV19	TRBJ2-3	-	ASSLRTGGNPDTQY
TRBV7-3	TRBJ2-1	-	ASSLNPSGASNEQF
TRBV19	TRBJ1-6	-	ASRPQQGSNSPLH
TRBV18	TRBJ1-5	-	ASSPRGTGISNQPQH
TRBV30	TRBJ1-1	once	AWGRQGRTEAF